The 8 T cell receptor beta chains below all came from one sample that was sequenced in a study of cytomegalovirus exposure and HLA in healthy donors. Primers: 60 Vbeta forward and 13 Jbeta reverse. Sequencing was performed with immunoSEQ multiplex PCR; in TCRdb, only in-frame clones are kept and a portion is missing. The sample holds under 150,000 clones; roughly 80% are singletons and the top ten take approximately 5%. Sequencing input: PBMCs. The receptors come from a woman between 25 and 40 years old in good health and CMV-seropositive.

This clone was counted only a few times. The V gene is TRBV5-4, the J gene TRBJ1-2; D remains unclear. This CDR3 contains 16 residues. Germline lookup yields CDR1 SGHNT and CDR2 YYREEE (reference sequence). Deletions cut 1 base from V and 8 bases from J, with 21 bases between. This chain's CDR3 is CASSLIRRGAKSGYTF. The DNA for the CDR3 is TGTGCCAGCAGCTTGATACGGCGGGGTGCGAAGTCCGGCTACACCTTC.

The rearrangement links TRBV16 to TRBJ2-7; possibly TRBD1 for D (6 bases). The length of the CDR3 is 14 residues. V was trimmed by 3 bases and J by 3 bases, leaving 12 bases between them. Germline V CDR1 and CDR2: KGHSY, FQNENV. For the CDR3, the DNA is TGTGCCAGCAGCCATGGAGGACAGTTCTACGAGCAGTACTTC. It encodes CASSHGGQFYEQYF.

The chain carries TRBV30 and TRBJ2-7; D unclear. V was pared by 2 bases and J by 2 bases, with 10 bases between. Germline lookup yields CDR1 GTSNPN and CDR2 SVGIG (reference sequence). The CDR3 sequence is 13 residues long. The CDR3 DNA is TGTGCCTGGAGTCGGTCAGGCCCCTACGAGCAGTACTTC. Translating it yields CAWSRSGPYEQYF.

V usage is TRBV4-1 and J usage is TRBJ2-7; 8 bases match TRBD2. The CDR3 extends over 14 amino acids. V was clipped by 1 base and J by 5 bases; unmatched bases: 4. CDR1 and CDR2 (germline): MGHRA, YSYEKL. In DNA, the CDR3 is TGCGCCAGCAGCCAAGCATCGGGAGGGGACGAGCAGTACTTC. Its translation is CASSQASGGDEQYF.

This clone was found once. The rearrangement uses TRBV2 and TRBJ2-1; 9 nucleotides line up with TRBD2. The germline V gene has CDR1 SNHLY and CDR2 FYNNEI. The CDR3 has 15 residues. The trim removed 3 bases at V and 7 bases at J, leaving 7 bases unmatched. Written as DNA, the CDR3 is TGTGCCAGCAGTGAGGCTAGCGGGATGGGGAATGAGCAGTTCTTC. Translated, it gives CASSEASGMGNEQFF.

This chain joins TRBV7-9 and TRBJ2-5, with 9 positions matching TRBD1. CDR1 and CDR2 (germline): SEHNR, FQNEAQ (reference sequence). V shed 5 bases and J 3 bases; nucleotides not matched to a gene: 10. The CDR3 extends over 16 amino acids. The CDR3 bases are TGTGCCAGCAGCCATTCGAAGGGACAGGGTGAAGAGACCCAGTACTTC. This gives the protein CASSHSKGQGEETQYF.

This clone was counted a single time. The V call is TRBV7-8, the J call TRBJ1-5; D is possibly TRBD1 (6 bases). The CDR3 has 16 amino acids. Looked up from germline, CDR1 is SGHVS and CDR2 is FQNEAQ. V was pared by 1 base and J by 5 bases, with 15 bases between. CDR3 residues: CASSLEGGLLDQPQHF. The DNA for the CDR3 is TGTGCCAGCAGCTTAGAAGGGGGTCTATTGGATCAGCCCCAGCATTTT.

A remark on this clone: Sequence at one end of the junction differs from germline and may be a read error. Other nucleotide sequences from this sample produce the same CDR3. The chain is built from TRBV5-6 and TRBJ2-3; D remains ambiguous. The CDR3 is 14 residues long. Looked up from germline, CDR1 is SGHDT and CDR2 is YYEEEE. The CDR3 coding sequence is TGCGCCAGCAGCTTGTGGCCCAGCACAGATACGCAGTATTTT. Translating gives CASSLWPSTDTQYF.